The clone carrying this TCR beta chain was counted a few times. Its specificity is unknown. Primers included in the PCR were 60 Vbeta and 13 Jbeta primers. Libraries were prepared by immunoSEQ multiplex PCR; TCRdb keeps only in-frame clonotypes and omits some of them. The top ten hold under 2.5% of the sample, which has 120,000 or so clones, roughly 14% seen once. The data belong to a study of cytomegalovirus exposure and HLA in healthy donors. Study-level results: Common viral pathogens (according to a later analysis) appeared linked to several of the most significant clusters. Sequencing artifact likely explains a cluster of highly shared sequence variants. Fewer N-insertions than the roughly 600-donor mean were reportedly shown by an Asian-associated ancestry cluster in a later analysis. TCR beta V- and J-gene trimming, according to a later analysis, was linked to a missense DCLRE1C variant.

The CDR3 covers 16 residues. Germline CDR1 is LGHNA and CDR2 is YSLEER. The trim removed 4 bases at V and 1 base at J, leaving 7 bases unmatched. Source material: PBMCs. The chain has TRBV4-3 and TRBJ1-1; 9 bases map to TRBD1. The origin of this receptor is a woman aged 18-30 years in good health and CMV-seronegative. CDR3 sequence reads: CASSRNPGQGNTEAFF. CDR3 DNA: TGCGCCAGCAGCCGAAATCCGGGACAGGGGAACACTGAAGCTTTCTTT.